This TCR beta chain was profiled in a study of monozygotic twins with inflammatory bowel disease. The study's findings and limits: Against healthy co-twins, IBD patients had lower TCRbeta diversity (measured by inverse Simpson).

cDNA was made in eight separate reactions per sample. From its re-call of the 5' RACE reads, TCRdb lists each CDR3 protein once, without DNA. This table holds 310,000 or so distinct CDR3 sequences. This CDR3 is built from 16 residues. The germline gives CDR1 SGHKS, CDR2 YYEKEE (reference sequence). With respect to this clonotype: As yet, its antigen is unknown.

Sequenced: blood. The receptor's source is a human donor with ulcerative colitis or Crohn's disease, or a healthy co-twin of an affected twin (not recorded which). The chain uses TRBV5-5 and TRBJ1-5; TCRdb indicates TRBD1, and absent DNA this call remains unverified. The CDR3 sequence: CASSLEGQAFNQPQHF.